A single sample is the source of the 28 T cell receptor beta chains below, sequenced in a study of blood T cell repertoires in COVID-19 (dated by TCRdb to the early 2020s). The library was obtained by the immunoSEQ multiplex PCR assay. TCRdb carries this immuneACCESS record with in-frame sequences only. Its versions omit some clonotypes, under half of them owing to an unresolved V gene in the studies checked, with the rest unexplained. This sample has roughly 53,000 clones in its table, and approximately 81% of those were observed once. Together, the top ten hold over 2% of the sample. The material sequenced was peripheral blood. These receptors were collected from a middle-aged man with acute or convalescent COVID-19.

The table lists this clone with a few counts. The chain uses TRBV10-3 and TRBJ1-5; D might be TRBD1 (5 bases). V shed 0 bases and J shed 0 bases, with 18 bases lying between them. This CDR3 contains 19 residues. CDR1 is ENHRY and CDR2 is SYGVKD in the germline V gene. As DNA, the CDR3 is TGTGCCATCAGTGAGTCGAAAACCAGGGCGCGGGATAGCAATCAGCCCCAGCATTTT. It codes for CAISESKTRARDSNQPQHF.

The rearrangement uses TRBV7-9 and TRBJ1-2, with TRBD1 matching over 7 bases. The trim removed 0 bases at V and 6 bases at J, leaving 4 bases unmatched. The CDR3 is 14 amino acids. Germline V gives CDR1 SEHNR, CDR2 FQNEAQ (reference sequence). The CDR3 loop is CASSLAHRGHGYTF. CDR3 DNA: TGTGCCAGCAGCTTAGCGCACAGGGGCCATGGCTACACCTTC.

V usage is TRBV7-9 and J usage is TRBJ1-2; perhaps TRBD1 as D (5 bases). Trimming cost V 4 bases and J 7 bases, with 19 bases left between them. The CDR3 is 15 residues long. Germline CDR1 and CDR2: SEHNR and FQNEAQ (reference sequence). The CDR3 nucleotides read TGTGCCAGCAGCTCAGGGCTTCGGACAATGGGTGGCTACACCTTC. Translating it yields CASSSGLRTMGGYTF.

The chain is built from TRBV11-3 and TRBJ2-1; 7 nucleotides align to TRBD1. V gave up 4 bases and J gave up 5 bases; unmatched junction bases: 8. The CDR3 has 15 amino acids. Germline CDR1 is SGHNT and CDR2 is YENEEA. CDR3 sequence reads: CASSSMGQYDNEQFF. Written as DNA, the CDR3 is TGTGCCAGCAGCTCCATGGGACAGTATGACAATGAGCAGTTCTTC.

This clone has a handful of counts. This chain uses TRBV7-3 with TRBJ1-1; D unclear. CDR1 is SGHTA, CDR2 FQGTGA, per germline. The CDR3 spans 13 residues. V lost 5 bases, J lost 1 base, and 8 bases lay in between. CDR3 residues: CASSLGANTEAFF. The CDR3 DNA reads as TGTGCCAGCAGCCTGGGAGCGAACACTGAAGCTTTCTTT.

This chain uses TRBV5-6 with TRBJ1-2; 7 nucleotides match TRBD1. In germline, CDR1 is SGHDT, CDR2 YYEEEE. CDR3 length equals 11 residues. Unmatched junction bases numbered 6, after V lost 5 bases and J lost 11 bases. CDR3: CASRRDRDYTF. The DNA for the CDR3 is TGTGCCAGCAGGCGTGACAGGGATTACACCTTC.

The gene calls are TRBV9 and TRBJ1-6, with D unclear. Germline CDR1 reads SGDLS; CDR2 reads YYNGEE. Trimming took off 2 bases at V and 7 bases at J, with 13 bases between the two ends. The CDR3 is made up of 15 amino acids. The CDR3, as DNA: TGTGCCAGCAGCGTGGCCGGGAATGTCAATTCACCCCTCCACTTT. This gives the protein CASSVAGNVNSPLHF. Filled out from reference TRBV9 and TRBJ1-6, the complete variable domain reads DSGVTQTPKHLITATGQRVTLRCSPRSGDLSVYWYQQSLDQGLQFLIQYYNGEERAKGNILERFSAQQFPDLHSELNLSSLELGDSALYFCASSVAGNVNSPLHFGNGTRLTVT.

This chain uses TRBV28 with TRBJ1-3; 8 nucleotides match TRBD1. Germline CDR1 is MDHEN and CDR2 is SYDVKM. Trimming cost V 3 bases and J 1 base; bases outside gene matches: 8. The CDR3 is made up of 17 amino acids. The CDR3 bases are TGTGCCAGCAGTTTCTGGACAGGGTCCCAGTCTGGAAACACCATATATTTT. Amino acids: CASSFWTGSQSGNTIYF.

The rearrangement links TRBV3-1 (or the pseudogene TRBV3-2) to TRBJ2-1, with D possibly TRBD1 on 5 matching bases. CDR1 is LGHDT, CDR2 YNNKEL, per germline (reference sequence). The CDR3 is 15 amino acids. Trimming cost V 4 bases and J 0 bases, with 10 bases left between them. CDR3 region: CASSLDSNSYNEQFF. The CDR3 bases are TGTGCCAGCAGCCTCGACAGTAACTCCTACAATGAGCAGTTCTTC.

DNA for the CDR3: TGCGCCAGCAGCACCGGGACAGGGCCTGAAGCTTTCTTT. As protein: CASSTGTGPEAFF. The rearrangement joins TRBV5-1 to TRBJ1-1, with 9 bases identical to TRBD1. Germline CDR1 SGHRS, CDR2 YFSETQ. This CDR3 spans 13 amino acids. J lost 6 bases, V lost 4 bases, and 4 bases had no gene match.

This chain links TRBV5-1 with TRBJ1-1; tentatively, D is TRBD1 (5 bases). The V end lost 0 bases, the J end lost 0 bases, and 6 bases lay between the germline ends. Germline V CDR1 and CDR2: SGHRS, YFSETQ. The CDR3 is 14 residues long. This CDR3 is CASSLVRVNTEAFF. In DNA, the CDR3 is TGCGCCAGCAGCTTGGTCAGGGTGAACACTGAAGCTTTCTTT.

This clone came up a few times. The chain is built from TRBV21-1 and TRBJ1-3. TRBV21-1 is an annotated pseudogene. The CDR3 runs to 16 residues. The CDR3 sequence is CASSKESLPPGNTIYF. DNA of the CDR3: TGTGCCAGCAGCAAAGAATCTCTACCTCCCGGAAACACCATATATTTT.

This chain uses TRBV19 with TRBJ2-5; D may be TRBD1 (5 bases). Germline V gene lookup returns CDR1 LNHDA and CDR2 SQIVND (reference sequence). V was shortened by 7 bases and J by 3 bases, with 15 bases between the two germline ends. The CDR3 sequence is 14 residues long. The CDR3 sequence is CASNPGNRKETQYF. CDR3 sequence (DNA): TGTGCCAGTAATCCAGGGAACAGAAAAGAGACCCAGTACTTC.

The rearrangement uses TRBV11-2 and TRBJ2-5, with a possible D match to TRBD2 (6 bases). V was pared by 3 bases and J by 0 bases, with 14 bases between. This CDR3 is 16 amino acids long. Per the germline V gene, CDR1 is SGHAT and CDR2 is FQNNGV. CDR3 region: CASSFGPGLYQETQYF. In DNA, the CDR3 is TGTGCCAGCAGCTTTGGACCGGGACTCTACCAAGAGACCCAGTACTTC.

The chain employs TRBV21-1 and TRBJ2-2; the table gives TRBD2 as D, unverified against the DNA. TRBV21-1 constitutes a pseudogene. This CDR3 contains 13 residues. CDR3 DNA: TGTGCCAGCAGCATTAGGAACACCGGGGAGCTGTTTTTT. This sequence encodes CASSIRNTGELFF.

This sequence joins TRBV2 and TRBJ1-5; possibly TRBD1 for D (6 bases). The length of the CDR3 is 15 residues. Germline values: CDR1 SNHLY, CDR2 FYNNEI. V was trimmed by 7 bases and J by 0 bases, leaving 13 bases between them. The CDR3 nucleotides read TGTGCCAGCACCGACAGGACCTATAGCAATCAGCCCCAGCATTTT. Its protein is CASTDRTYSNQPQHF.

The chain's CDR3 is CASSQIAGRGTGELFF. In DNA, the CDR3 is TGTGCCAGCAGCCAAATAGCGGGACGGGGAACCGGGGAGCTGTTTTTT. The rearrangement joins TRBV3-1 (or the pseudogene TRBV3-2) to TRBJ2-2; 8 bases align to TRBD2. CDR3 length: 16 residues. The junction had 7 bases not matched to a gene; V was cut back by 2 bases and J by 5 bases. Germline CDR1 reads LGHDT; CDR2 reads YNNKEL (reference sequence).

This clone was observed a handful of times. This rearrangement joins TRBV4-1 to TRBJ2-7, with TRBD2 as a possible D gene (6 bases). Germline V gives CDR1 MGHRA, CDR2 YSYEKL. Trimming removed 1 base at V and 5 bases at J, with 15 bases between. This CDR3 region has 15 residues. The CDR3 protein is CASSQGGLKTDEQYF. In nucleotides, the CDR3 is TGCGCCAGCAGCCAAGGGGGACTTAAAACTGACGAGCAGTACTTC.

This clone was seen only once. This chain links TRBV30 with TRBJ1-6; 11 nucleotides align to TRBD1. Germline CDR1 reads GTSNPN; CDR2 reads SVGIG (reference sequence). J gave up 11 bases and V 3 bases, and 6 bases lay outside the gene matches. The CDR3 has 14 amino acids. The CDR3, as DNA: TGTGCCTGGAGCCCGGACAGGGGGCGAACACCCCTCCACTTT. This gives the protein CAWSPDRGRTPLHF.

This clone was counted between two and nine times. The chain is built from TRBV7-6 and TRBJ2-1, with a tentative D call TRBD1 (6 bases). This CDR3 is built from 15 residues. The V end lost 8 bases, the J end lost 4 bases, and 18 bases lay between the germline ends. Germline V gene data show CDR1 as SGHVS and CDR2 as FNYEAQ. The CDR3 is CASAIGQLGYNEQFF. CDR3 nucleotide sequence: TGTGCCAGCGCAATTGGACAGCTCGGGTACAATGAGCAGTTCTTC.

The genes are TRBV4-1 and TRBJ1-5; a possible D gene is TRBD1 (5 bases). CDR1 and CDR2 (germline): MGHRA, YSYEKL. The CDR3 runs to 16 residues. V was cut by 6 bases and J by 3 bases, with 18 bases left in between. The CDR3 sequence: CASSLGQGSNNQPQHF. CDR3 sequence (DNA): TGCGCCAGCAGTTTAGGCCAGGGAAGTAACAATCAGCCCCAGCATTTT.

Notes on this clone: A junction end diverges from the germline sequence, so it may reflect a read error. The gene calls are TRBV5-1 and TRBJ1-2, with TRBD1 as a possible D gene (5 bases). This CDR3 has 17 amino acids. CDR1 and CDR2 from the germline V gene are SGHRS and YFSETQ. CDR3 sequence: CASSLLTTQTGVGGYTF. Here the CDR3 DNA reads TGCGCCAGCAGCTTGTTAACGACCCAAACAGGCGTAGGCGGCTACACCTTT.

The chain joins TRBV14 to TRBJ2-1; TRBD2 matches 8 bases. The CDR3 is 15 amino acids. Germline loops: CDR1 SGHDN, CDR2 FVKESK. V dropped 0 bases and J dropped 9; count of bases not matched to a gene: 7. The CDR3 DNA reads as TGTGCCAGCAGCCAAGATTTGGGGAGCGGGAGTGAGCAGTTCTTC. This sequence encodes CASSQDLGSGSEQFF.

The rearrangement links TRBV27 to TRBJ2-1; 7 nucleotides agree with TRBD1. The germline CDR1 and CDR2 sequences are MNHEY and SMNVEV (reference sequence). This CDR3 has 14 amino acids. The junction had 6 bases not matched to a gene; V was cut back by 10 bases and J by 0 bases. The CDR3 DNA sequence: TGTGCCACAACCCCAGGGGGCTCCTACAATGAGCAGTTCTTC. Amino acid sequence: CATTPGGSYNEQFF.

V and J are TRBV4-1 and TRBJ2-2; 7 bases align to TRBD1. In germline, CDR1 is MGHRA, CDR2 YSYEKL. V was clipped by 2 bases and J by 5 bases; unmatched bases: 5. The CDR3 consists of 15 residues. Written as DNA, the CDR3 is TGCGCCAGCAGCCAAAACAGGGGAAGGACCGGGGAGCTGTTTTTT. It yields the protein CASSQNRGRTGELFF.

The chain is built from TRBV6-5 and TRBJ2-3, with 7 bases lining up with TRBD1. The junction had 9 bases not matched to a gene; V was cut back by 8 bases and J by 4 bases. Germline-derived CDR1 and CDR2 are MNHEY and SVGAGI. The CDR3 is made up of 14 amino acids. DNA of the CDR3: TGTGCCAGCGCCGGGACAGTGGGCGCAGATACGCAGTATTTT. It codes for CASAGTVGADTQYF.

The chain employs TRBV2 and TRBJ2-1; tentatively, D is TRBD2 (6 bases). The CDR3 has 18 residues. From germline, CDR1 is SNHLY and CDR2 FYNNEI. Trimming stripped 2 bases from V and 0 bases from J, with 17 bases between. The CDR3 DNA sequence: TGTGCCAGCAGTGAATCGGGGGTCCCCCTAAGCTCCTACAATGAGCAGTTCTTC. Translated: CASSESGVPLSSYNEQFF.

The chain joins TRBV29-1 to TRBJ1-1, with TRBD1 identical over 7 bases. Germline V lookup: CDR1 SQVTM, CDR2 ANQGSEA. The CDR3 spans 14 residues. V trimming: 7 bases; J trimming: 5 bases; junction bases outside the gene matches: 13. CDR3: CSAQWNRGWTEAFF. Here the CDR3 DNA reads TGCAGCGCCCAATGGAACAGGGGATGGACTGAAGCTTTCTTT.